A selection of T cell receptor beta chains follows, all from one sample in a study of blood T cell repertoires in COVID-19. Generated by immunoSEQ multiplex PCR, the TCRdb table keeps only in-frame clones and is missing some. The sample lists tens of thousands of clones, less than 85% occurring once. The source material was peripheral blood. The receptor set was obtained from a man older than 75 with active or convalescent COVID-19. CDR3s include the opening cysteine and the closing phenylalanine or tryptophan. D genes are given only for firm matches. Some rows have no size entry. The others give once, few or many, or a class for an expanded clone.

>TRBJ2-3|14|TRBV2|-|-
CASSDAGAVDTQYF
TGTGCCAGCAGTGACGCGGGGGCCGTGGATACGCAGTATTTT
>TRBJ1-1|13|TRBV11-2|-|-
CASRRGFGTEAFF
TGTGCCAGCAGGCGCGGGTTTGGCACTGAAGCTTTCTTT
>TRBJ2-7|13|TRBV12-3/TRBV12-4|-|-
CASSLGWVEEQYF
TGTGCCAGCAGTTTGGGTTGGGTGGAGGAGCAGTACTTC
>TRBJ2-1|14|TRBV18|-|once
CASSPTEVGTEQFF
TGTGCCAGCTCACCAACGGAGGTTGGAACCGAGCAGTTCTTC
>TRBJ2-7|13|TRBV5-4|TRBD1|-
CASRRTGAYEQYF
TGTGCCAGCAGACGTACAGGGGCCTACGAGCAGTACTTC
>TRBJ1-6|14|TRBV9|TRBD1|-
CASGVGQGGSPLHF
TGTGCCAGCGGGGTCGGACAGGGTGGTTCACCCCTCCACTTT
>TRBJ2-3|16|TRBV10-3|-|-
CAISEGVGLLTDTQYF
TGTGCCATCAGTGAGGGGGTGGGACTGCTCACAGATACGCAGTATTTT
>TRBJ1-5|12|TRBV7-9|-|-
CASSLDYQPQHF
TGTGCCAGCAGCTTAGACTATCAGCCCCAGCATTTT
>TRBJ2-7|13|TRBV29-1|-|-
CSVEVDGAYEQYF
TGCAGCGTTGAAGTAGACGGAGCCTACGAGCAGTACTTC
>TRBJ2-1|18|TRBV11-2|TRBD2|once
CASSLLLLAGSGPRAEFF
TGTGCCAGCAGCTTACTCCTGCTAGCGGGATCCGGTCCTCGAGCGGAGTTCTTC
>TRBJ2-3|15|TRBV5-1|TRBD2|-
CASSPQRGSTDTQYF
TGCGCCAGCAGCCCCCAGCGGGGGAGCACAGATACGCAGTATTTT
>TRBJ1-2|13|TRBV11-2|-|-
CASSPAPVNGYTF
TGTGCCAGCAGCCCCGCCCCAGTAAATGGCTACACCTTC
>TRBJ2-7|17|TRBV4-2|-|-
CASSQDWSGGASYEQYF
TGTGCCAGCAGCCAAGATTGGAGCGGAGGGGCGTCCTACGAGCAGTACTTC
>TRBJ2-1|14|TRBV9|TRBD1|-
CASSVGDRDNEQFF
TGTGCCAGCAGCGTAGGAGACAGGGACAATGAGCAGTTCTTC
>TRBJ2-3|12|TRBV12-3/TRBV12-4|-|-
CASRLEADTQYF
TGTGCCAGCAGACTTGAGGCAGATACGCAGTATTTT
>TRBJ2-2|17|TRBV19|TRBD1|-
CASSRSSPYRGTGELFF
TGTGCCAGTAGTAGATCCAGCCCCTACAGGGGTACCGGGGAGCTGTTTTTT
>TRBJ2-7|14|TRBV6-1|TRBD1|-
CASSDTGGPYEQYF
TGTGCCAGCAGTGACACAGGGGGCCCCTACGAGCAGTACTTC
>TRBJ2-5|14|TRBV28|TRBD2|-
CATKSGGLGETQYF
TGTGCCACCAAGAGCGGGGGTTTGGGAGAGACCCAGTACTTC
>TRBJ1-2|16|TRBV24-1|-|-
CATSDSTGTANYGYTF
TGTGCCACCAGTGATTCTACCGGGACTGCGAACTATGGCTACACCTTC
>TRBJ2-5|16|TRBV5-6|-|-
CASSSWVAVYQETQYF
TGTGCCAGCAGCTCCTGGGTAGCAGTGTACCAAGAGACCCAGTACTTC
>TRBJ2-7|13|TRBV2|TRBD1|-
CASSQGTAYEQYF
TGTGCCAGCAGTCAAGGGACAGCGTACGAGCAGTACTTC
>TRBJ1-5|14|TRBV28|-|-
CASSIQGPNQPQHF
TGTGCCAGCAGTATCCAGGGCCCCAATCAGCCCCAGCATTTT
>TRBJ1-5|14|TRBV12-5|-|-
CASGLVDSTQPQHF
TGTGCTAGTGGTTTGGTCGACAGCACCCAGCCCCAGCATTTT
>TRBJ2-7|14|TRBV6-6|-|few
CASSYSTGRDEQYF
TGTGCCAGCAGTTACTCGACCGGCAGGGACGAGCAGTACTTC
>TRBJ2-1|16|TRBV3-1/TRBV3-2|-|-
CASSSNAGPNEFEQFF
TGTGCCAGCAGCTCCAATGCGGGCCCTAATGAGTTCGAGCAGTTCTTC
>TRBJ1-4|13|TRBV28|TRBD1|few
CASGTGFIEKLFF
TGTGCCAGCGGGACAGGGTTCATAGAAAAACTGTTTTTT
>TRBJ2-2|14|TRBV4-1|-|few
CASSQVASAGELFF
TGCGCCAGCAGCCAAGTGGCTAGCGCCGGGGAGCTGTTTTTT
>TRBJ2-3|15|TRBV4-2|TRBD2|-
CASSRIAGGPDTQYF
TGTGCCAGCAGCCGCATAGCGGGGGGGCCAGATACGCAGTATTTT
>TRBJ1-1|16|TRBV6-6|TRBD1|-
CASSDASRGPNTEAFF
TGTGCCAGCAGCGACGCGAGCAGGGGGCCGAACACTGAAGCTTTCTTT
>TRBJ2-7|15|TRBV16|TRBD1|-
CASSPPPGQTYEQYF
TGTGCCAGCAGCCCACCGCCGGGACAGACCTACGAGCAGTACTTC
>TRBJ1-3|13|TRBV11-2|-|few
CASSLDARNTIYF
TGTGCCAGCAGCTTAGATGCGAGAAACACCATATATTTT
>TRBJ1-3|16|TRBV4-1|-|-
CASSQKPRRVGNTIYF
TGCGCCAGCAGCCAAAAACCCAGGCGGGTTGGAAACACCATATATTTT
>TRBJ2-3|17|TRBV5-1|TRBD2|-
CASSTALAGGPTDTQYF
TGCGCCAGCAGCACCGCATTAGCGGGGGGGCCCACAGATACGCAGTATTTT
>TRBJ2-7|14|TRBV6-5|-|-
CASRRQVSGSEQYF
TGTGCCAGCAGAAGACAGGTATCAGGGTCCGAGCAGTACTTC
>TRBJ2-5|16|TRBV5-1|TRBD2|-
CASSLVTGGAGETQYF
TGCGCCAGCAGCTTGGTAACCGGGGGGGCGGGCGAGACCCAGTACTTC
>TRBJ1-2|12|TRBV6-5|TRBD1|-
CASSRTGGRYTF
TGTGCCAGCAGCAGGACAGGAGGCCGCTACACCTTC
>TRBJ2-3|11|TRBV19|-|-
CASTDSDTQYF
TGTGCCAGTACCGACTCAGATACGCAGTATTTT
>TRBJ1-1|15|TRBV5-4|TRBD1|-
CASSLDTGGYTEAFF
TGTGCCAGCAGCTTGGATACAGGGGGGTACACTGAAGCTTTCTTT
>TRBJ1-2|13|TRBV27|-|-
CASRTRANYGYTF
TGTGCCAGCAGAACCCGAGCTAACTATGGCTACACCTTC
>TRBJ2-7|15|TRBV27|TRBD2|-
CASSPLTSGRYEQYF
TGTGCCAGCAGTCCCCTGACTAGCGGGAGGTACGAGCAGTACTTC
>TRBJ1-1|16|TRBV6-5|TRBD1|medium-sized
CASSYSLQGAGTEAFF
TGTGCCAGCAGTTACTCTCTACAGGGGGCGGGTACTGAAGCTTTCTTT
>TRBJ2-7|14|TRBV28|-|-
CASSLSGISYEQYF
TGTGCCAGCAGTTTATCAGGCATCTCCTACGAGCAGTACTTC
>TRBJ1-1|14|TRBV3-1/TRBV3-2|-|-
CASSQVSQGTEAFF
TGTGCCAGCAGCCAAGTCTCCCAGGGGACTGAAGCTTTCTTT
>TRBJ2-1|17|TRBV4-2|TRBD2|-
CASSQDIGGAGYNEQFF
TGTGCCAGCAGCCAAGATATCGGGGGGGCCGGGTACAATGAGCAGTTCTTC
>TRBJ2-1|13|TRBV6-5|TRBD1|-
CATQTGSPNEQFF
TGTGCCACCCAGACAGGGAGCCCCAATGAGCAGTTCTTC
>TRBJ2-7|18|TRBV19|TRBD1|-
CASSHLRAGTGGLYEQYF
TGTGCCAGTAGCCATCTCCGGGCAGGGACAGGGGGACTCTACGAGCAGTACTTC
>TRBJ2-7|13|TRBV5-5|-|-
CASRFQGGDEQYF
TGTGCCAGCAGATTTCAGGGTGGTGACGAGCAGTACTTC
>TRBJ2-2|13|TRBV6-5|-|once
CASSYRSPGELFF
TGTGCCAGCAGTTACCGGTCTCCAGGGGAGCTGTTTTTT
>TRBJ1-1|14|TRBV5-6|TRBD1|-
CASSWGQGATEAFF
TGTGCCAGCAGCTGGGGACAGGGAGCCACTGAAGCTTTCTTT
>TRBJ2-3|15|TRBV14|TRBD2|once
CASSQWGLATDTQYF
TGTGCCAGCAGCCAGTGGGGACTAGCAACAGATACGCAGTATTTT
>TRBJ1-3|16|TRBV5-1|TRBD1|-
CASSLGDRVAGNTIYF
TGCGCCAGCAGCTTGGGGGACAGGGTAGCTGGAAACACCATATATTTT
>TRBJ2-4|15|TRBV2|-|-
CASSEEGQGRGIQYF
TGTGCCAGCAGTGAAGAGGGGCAGGGAAGGGGCATTCAGTACTTC
>TRBJ2-1|12|TRBV12-3/TRBV12-4|-|-
CASSGGYNEQFF
TGTGCCAGCAGCGGTGGCTACAATGAGCAGTTCTTC
>TRBJ2-5|12|TRBV28|-|-
CASSIRGETQYF
TGTGCCAGCAGTATACGGGGGGAGACCCAGTACTTC
>TRBJ2-7|12|TRBV21-1|-|-
CASSKSQYEQYF
TGTGCCAGCAGCAAATCACAGTACGAGCAGTACTTC
>TRBJ2-3|16|TRBV4-2|TRBD2|-
CASSQGSGRALVTQYF
TGTGCCAGCAGCCAAGGTAGCGGGAGGGCCCTTGTTACGCAGTATTTT
>TRBJ2-7|13|TRBV28|-|-
CASTGGAMYEQYF
TGTGCCAGTACAGGGGGGGCGATGTACGAGCAGTACTTC
>TRBJ2-4|16|TRBV19|-|-
CASSEWGGQDKNIQYF
TGTGCCAGTAGTGAGTGGGGGGGGCAAGACAAAAACATTCAGTACTTC
>TRBJ2-2|17|TRBV4-1|TRBD2|-
CASSLWSSGDNTGELFF
TGCGCCAGCAGCCTATGGTCTAGCGGGGATAACACCGGGGAGCTGTTTTTT
>TRBJ1-1|15|TRBV5-1|TRBD1|-
CASSLGGQGSTEAFF
TGCGCCAGCAGCTTGGGGGGACAGGGCTCCACTGAAGCTTTCTTT